This T cell receptor (beta chain) stems from a study of blood T cell repertoires in COVID-19. As for the study in general: The United States, Italy and Spain were the sources of the acute and convalescent COVID-19 samples. Sample material is recorded as cDNA or gDNA derived from T cells, B-cell-depleted T cells, or PBMCs.

As handled by the study authors: Estimated nucleated cell counts came from reference gene primer amplification. The method was immunoSEQ multiplex PCR; TCRdb's version includes in-frame clones alone and lacks a portion of them. That table gives V, J and clone size, and the DNA gave D and trimming. The repertoire holds tens of thousands of clones, with around 83% as singletons. Germline CDR1 is LGHNA and CDR2 is YSLEER. This CDR3 region has 15 residues. Trimming removed 4 bases from V and 5 bases from J; junction bases left unmatched: 5. Sequenced sample: peripheral blood. This clonotype originated in a man aged 55 to 70 with acute or convalescent COVID-19. The chain links TRBV4-3 to TRBJ2-5; 12 bases are a match to TRBD2. The CDR3, as DNA: TGCGCCAGCAGCCCTAGCGGGGGGGCGTCGGAGACCCAGTACTTC. This encodes CASSPSGGASETQYF.